These 32 T cell receptor beta chains were sequenced from one sample in a study of OX40 agonist ivuxolimab in advanced cancers. Here immunoSEQ multiplex PCR was the method, and the copy in TCRdb shows in-frame clones only, minus some. The table lists roughly 67,000 clones, more than 85% of them singletons. The sequencing here drew on CD4+ or CD8+ T cells sorted from blood, taken in a trial of the OX40 agonist ivuxolimab. The receptor set was obtained from an adult with an advanced solid tumor such as melanoma, head and neck, liver or kidney cancer.

In its sample, this clone was seen once. This sequence joins TRBV7-6 and TRBJ1-3; D uncertain. The CDR3 totals 15 residues. Germline V lookup: CDR1 SGHVS, CDR2 FNYEAQ. V was trimmed by 0 bases and J by 4 bases, leaving 10 bases between them. The CDR3 coding sequence is TGTGCCAGCAGCTTAGCTGTCGGTGCCGGAAACACCATATATTTT. Protein product: CASSLAVGAGNTIYF.

This chain links TRBV4-3 with TRBJ2-7, with 11 bases that match TRBD2. Germline V lookup: CDR1 LGHNA, CDR2 YSLEER. CDR3 length: 14 residues. After removal of 4 bases from V and 3 bases from J, the junction contained 2 bases not matched to a gene. The CDR3 spells CASSLTSGSYEQYF. CDR3 bases: TGCGCCAGCAGCCTTACTAGCGGGAGCTACGAGCAGTACTTC.

This chain links TRBV15 with TRBJ1-6; 8 bases map to TRBD1. From germline, CDR1 is LNHNV and CDR2 YYDKDF (reference sequence). The CDR3 has 16 amino acids. Germline trimming cut 4 bases from V and 7 bases from J; bases unmatched to any gene: 9. This CDR3 reads CATSKVGQGANSPLHF. DNA of the CDR3: TGTGCCACCAGCAAGGTTGGGCAGGGGGCGAATTCACCCCTCCACTTT.

The V and J genes are TRBV27 and TRBJ2-7; D is possibly TRBD2 (6 bases). The CDR3 loop spans 13 amino acids. V was pared by 5 bases and J by 3 bases, with 11 bases between. Germline CDR1 reads MNHEY; CDR2 reads SMNVEV (reference sequence). CDR3 in DNA: TGTGCCAGCAGTCACCGGGAGTTCTACGAGCAGTACTTC. It is translated as CASSHREFYEQYF.

The chain carries TRBV6-1 and TRBJ2-4; D gene ambiguous. Germline CDR1 MNHNS, CDR2 SASEGT. CDR3 length: 11 residues. The V end lost 7 bases, the J end lost 8 bases, and 9 bases lay between the germline ends. In DNA, the CDR3 is TGTGCCAGCACCCAGGCCGACATTCAGTACTTC. It specifies CASTQADIQYF.

The rearrangement uses TRBV27 and TRBJ2-2, with D perhaps TRBD2 (6 bases). Trimming shortened V by 5 bases and J by 7 bases, and 14 bases separated the two germline ends. The CDR3 contains 14 residues. Germline-derived CDR1 and CDR2 are MNHEY and SMNVEV (reference sequence). The CDR3 DNA sequence: TGTGCCAGCAGTGGGGGAGGCCCTGGCGGGGAGCTGTTTTTT. Residues: CASSGGGPGGELFF.

V usage is TRBV7-9 and J usage is TRBJ1-1; 8 positions agree with TRBD1. CDR3 length: 14 residues. The germline V gene encodes CDR1 SEHNR and CDR2 FQNEAQ (reference sequence). J gave up 4 bases and V 5 bases, and 6 bases lay outside the gene matches. The CDR3 nucleotides read TGTGCCAGCAGCCCGACAGGGGACGGCACTGAAGCTTTCTTT. As protein: CASSPTGDGTEAFF.

The rearrangement joins TRBV12-5 to TRBJ2-2; no reliable D call. Germline CDR1 and CDR2: LGHNT and FRNRAP. This CDR3 spans 13 amino acids. Trimming shortened V by 7 bases and J by 3 bases, and 9 bases separated the two germline ends. The CDR3, as DNA: TGTGCTAGTGCCACACGGTACACCGGGGAGCTGTTTTTT. It encodes CASATRYTGELFF.

The gene calls are TRBV11-2 and TRBJ2-7; TRBD1 is a possible D gene (6 bases). V was pared by 1 base and J by 5 bases, with 12 bases between. CDR1 is SGHAT and CDR2 is FQNNGV in the germline V gene. The CDR3 has 14 amino acids. The CDR3 sequence is CASSLAVYRDEQYF. CDR3 sequence (DNA): TGTGCCAGCAGCTTAGCGGTTTACAGGGACGAGCAGTACTTC.

The chain combines TRBV6-6 with TRBJ1-3, with D perhaps matching TRBD1 (6 bases). V was pared by 1 base and J by 1 base, with 11 bases between. The CDR3 is 16 residues long. Germline lookup yields CDR1 MNHNY and CDR2 SVGAGI (reference sequence). The CDR3 DNA reads as TGTGCCAGCAGTTACTACAGGGAAGGGTCTGGAAACACCATATATTTT. This translates into CASSYYREGSGNTIYF.

V and J are TRBV6-4 and TRBJ2-1; 11 bases align to TRBD1. The germline CDR1 and CDR2 sequences are MRHNA and SNTAGT. V dropped 2 bases and J dropped 7; count of bases not matched to a gene: 4. This CDR3 is built from 15 residues. The DNA of the CDR3 is TGTGCCAGCAGTGACAAAGGACAGGGGGCAAATGAGCAGTTCTTC. Protein product: CASSDKGQGANEQFF.

J is TRBJ2-1 and V is TRBV7-6, with 9 bases fitting TRBD1. The V gene end was trimmed by 3 bases and the J gene end by 8 bases; junction bases not matched to a gene: 5. The CDR3 extends over 14 amino acids. The germline gives CDR1 SGHVS, CDR2 FNYEAQ. The CDR3 DNA is TGTGCCAGCAGCTTGGGACAGGGAGCGTATGAGCAGTTCTTC. Translating gives CASSLGQGAYEQFF.

CDR3 sequence reads: CASSATGGSEAFF. The DNA of the CDR3 is TGTGCCAGCAGCGCTACAGGGGGCTCTGAAGCTTTCTTT. The chain recombines TRBV9 with TRBJ1-1; 9 bases fit TRBD1. The CDR3 runs to 13 residues. Germline CDR1 SGDLS, CDR2 YYNGEE. Germline trimming cut 3 bases from V and 6 bases from J; bases unmatched to any gene: 3.

V and J are TRBV6-5 and TRBJ2-7, with a weak D call TRBD2 (6 bases). CDR1 and CDR2 from the germline V gene are MNHEY and SVGAGI. V was clipped by 9 bases and J by 0 bases, with 15 bases between them. The CDR3 has 14 residues. For the CDR3, the DNA is TGTGCCAGTTCCCCGGGACTGAGCTCCTACGAGCAGTACTTC. Translated, it gives CASSPGLSSYEQYF.

The V call is TRBV19, the J call TRBJ2-7, with TRBD1 matching 8 bases. Germline CDR1 LNHDA, CDR2 SQIVND (reference sequence). This CDR3 is 14 amino acids long. V lost 5 bases to trimming and J lost 1 base; unmatched junction nucleotides: 4. The CDR3 loop is CASSVTGESYEQYF. CDR3 DNA: TGTGCCAGTAGTGTGACAGGGGAATCCTACGAGCAGTACTTC. Full variable domain (outside the CDR3, taken from reference TRBV19 and TRBJ2-7): DGGITQSPKYLFRKEGQNVTLSCEQNLNHDAMYWYRQDPGQGLRLIYYSQIVNDFQKGDIAEGYSVSREKKESFPLTVTSAQKNPTAFYLCASSVTGESYEQYFGPGTRLTVT.

The chain carries TRBV7-7 and TRBJ2-7; 7 nucleotides align to TRBD1. In germline, CDR1 is SSHAT, CDR2 FNYEAQ (reference sequence). The CDR3 contains 14 residues. Germline trimming cut 5 bases from V and 4 bases from J; bases unmatched to any gene: 8. The CDR3 DNA follows: TGTGCCAGCAGCCCCGGGGCAGGGGGATACGAGCAGTACTTC. Protein product: CASSPGAGGYEQYF.

This chain uses TRBV19 with TRBJ2-1, with D perhaps given as TRBD1 or TRBD2 (5 bases each). This CDR3 has 16 amino acids. Germline loops: CDR1 LNHDA, CDR2 SQIVND (reference sequence). Trimming removed 0 bases at V and 4 bases at J, with 13 bases between. CDR3 sequence: CASSIEVGDGYNEQFF. CDR3 coding DNA: TGTGCCAGTAGTATAGAGGTGGGGGATGGGTACAATGAGCAGTTCTTC. Drawing the rest from reference TRBV19 and TRBJ2-1, the complete variable domain is DGGITQSPKYLFRKEGQNVTLSCEQNLNHDAMYWYRQDPGQGLRLIYYSQIVNDFQKGDIAEGYSVSREKKESFPLTVTSAQKNPTAFYLCASSIEVGDGYNEQFFGPGTRLTVL.

The V call is TRBV21-1, the J call TRBJ2-7; the listed D gene, TRBD2, was not tested against the DNA. TRBV21-1 is noted as a pseudogene. The CDR3 contains 15 residues. The CDR3 DNA sequence: TGTGCCAGCAGCAAAGTAGGGGAGGAGGTCTACGAGCAGTACTTC. It yields the protein CASSKVGEEVYEQYF.

V and J are TRBV9 and TRBJ2-5; 8 bases line up with TRBD1. Germline trimming cut 4 bases from V and 2 bases from J; bases unmatched to any gene: 10. This CDR3 spans 16 amino acids. Germline V gene lookup returns CDR1 SGDLS and CDR2 YYNGEE. The CDR3, as DNA: TGTGCCAGCAGCTCACCCCCGGGGACAGGACAAGAGACCCAGTACTTC. Translated, it gives CASSSPPGTGQETQYF. Based on the CDR3 plus reference TRBV9 and TRBJ2-5, the full variable domain is DSGVTQTPKHLITATGQRVTLRCSPRSGDLSVYWYQQSLDQGLQFLIQYYNGEERAKGNILERFSAQQFPDLHSELNLSSLELGDSALYFCASSSPPGTGQETQYFGPGTRLLVL.

V gene TRBV2 combines with J gene TRBJ2-2; TRBD2 matches at 9 bases. The V and J ends lost 4 bases and 8 bases, in that order; junction bases with no gene match: 8. The CDR3 sequence is 15 residues long. CDR1 is SNHLY and CDR2 is FYNNEI in the germline V gene. The CDR3 region is CASSAWREGQGELFF. The CDR3 region has the DNA TGTGCCAGCAGTGCTTGGCGGGAGGGCCAAGGGGAGCTGTTTTTT.

The chain has TRBV5-5 and TRBJ1-5; D perhaps matches TRBD1 (5 bases). The CDR3 has 16 amino acids. Trimming took 1 base from V and 0 from J, leaving 11 bases between them. The germline V gene has CDR1 SGHKS and CDR2 YYEKEE (reference sequence). In DNA, the CDR3 is TGTGCCAGCAGCTTGCGTACAGGAAATAGCAATCAGCCCCAGCATTTT. Protein sequence: CASSLRTGNSNQPQHF.

This chain joins TRBV5-6 and TRBJ2-1; D is possibly TRBD2 (6 bases). V was pared by 5 bases and J by 3 bases, with 12 bases between. The germline CDR1 and CDR2 sequences are SGHDT and YYEEEE. The CDR3 is 14 residues long. In nucleotides, the CDR3 is TGTGCCAGCAGTATGACTAGAAACTACAATGAGCAGTTCTTC. It codes for CASSMTRNYNEQFF. The full variable domain, its missing parts supplied by reference TRBV5-6 and TRBJ2-1, is DAGVTQSPTHLIKTRGQQVTLRCSPKSGHDTVSWYQQALGQGPQFIFQYYEEEERQRGNFPDRFSGHQFPNYSSELNVNALLLGDSALYLCASSMTRNYNEQFFGPGTRLTVL.

The rearrangement links TRBV10-3 to TRBJ2-3, with 10 bases matching TRBD2. This CDR3 has 14 residues. From germline, CDR1 is ENHRY and CDR2 SYGVKD. The J segment lost 5 bases and the V segment lost 7 bases, leaving 6 bases of the junction unmatched. This CDR3 is CAITAGGPQDTQYF. DNA for the CDR3: TGTGCCATCACAGCGGGAGGGCCTCAAGATACGCAGTATTTT.

This chain joins TRBV14 and TRBJ2-5, with D possibly TRBD2 on 6 matching bases. The germline CDR1 and CDR2 sequences are SGHDN and FVKESK. The germline V and J ends were trimmed by 1 base and 1 base, with 19 bases remaining between them. The CDR3 totals 18 residues. Here the CDR3 DNA reads TGTGCCAGCAGCCAAGCGGGGGTTATAGCGCTTTTCCAAGAGACCCAGTACTTC. Protein product: CASSQAGVIALFQETQYF.

This sequence joins TRBV4-1 and TRBJ1-2, with 8 bases matching TRBD1. The V gene's germline CDR1 is MGHRA and CDR2 YSYEKL. The V segment lost 3 bases and the J segment 7 bases; nucleotides outside the gene matches: 10. The CDR3 contains 15 residues. This chain's CDR3 is CASSHGQGAMSGYTF. The DNA for the CDR3 is TGCGCCAGCAGCCATGGGCAGGGGGCAATGAGTGGCTACACCTTC.

V is TRBV9 and J is TRBJ2-1, with 11 bases identical to TRBD2. CDR1 SGDLS and CDR2 YYNGEE come from the germline V gene. V was pared by 3 bases and J by 3 bases, with 2 bases of the junction left unmatched. This CDR3 has 15 residues. The CDR3 nucleotides are TGTGCCAGCAGCGCCGGGACTAGCGGCTACAATGAGCAGTTCTTC. Translated: CASSAGTSGYNEQFF.

The gene calls are TRBV27 and TRBJ1-2; possibly TRBD1 for D (6 bases). CDR1 is MNHEY, CDR2 SMNVEV, per germline (reference sequence). There are 12 residues in the CDR3. Trimming removed 5 bases at V and 8 bases at J, with 12 bases between. The CDR3 sequence is CASSATGHGYTF. CDR3 coding DNA: TGTGCCAGCAGTGCGACAGGACACGGCTACACCTTC.

The J gene is TRBJ2-7, the V gene TRBV9, with TRBD2 identical over 14 bases. This CDR3 is built from 15 residues. Losses at the gene ends were 3 bases for V and 5 bases for J; bases not matched to a gene: 4. Germline V gives CDR1 SGDLS, CDR2 YYNGEE. DNA of the CDR3: TGTGCCAGCAGCGCGGGGACTAGCGGGGGCGACGAGCAGTACTTC. Translation gives CASSAGTSGGDEQYF.

The chain links TRBV28 to TRBJ1-1; D not certain. V was clipped by 3 bases and J by 4 bases, with 27 bases between them. CDR3 length: 19 amino acids. Germline CDR1 and CDR2: MDHEN and SYDVKM. Here the CDR3 reads CASSFGMVETGHPGTEAFF. CDR3 bases: TGTGCCAGCAGTTTCGGGATGGTCGAAACGGGCCACCCCGGCACTGAAGCTTTCTTT.

The chain employs TRBV7-6 and TRBJ2-1; TRBD2 agrees at 11 bases. The CDR3 runs to 16 residues. Trimming at V came to 2 bases and at J to 4 bases, leaving 4 bases not matched to a gene. Germline V gene sequence: CDR1 SGHVS, CDR2 FNYEAQ. The CDR3 region is CASSLLSGGAYNEQFF. The DNA of the CDR3 is TGTGCCAGCAGCTTACTTAGCGGGGGGGCTTACAATGAGCAGTTCTTC. The whole variable domain, filled in from reference TRBV7-6 and TRBJ2-1, reads GAGVSQSPRYKVTKRGQDVALRCDPISGHVSLYWYRQALGQGPEFLTYFNYEAQQDKSGLPNDRFSAERPEGSISTLTIQRTEQRDSAMYRCASSLLSGGAYNEQFFGPGTRLTVL.

V and J are TRBV7-7 and TRBJ1-4; D perhaps matches TRBD1 (6 bases). V lost 1 base, J lost 5 bases, and 11 bases lay in between. The CDR3 consists of 15 residues. Looked up from germline, CDR1 is SSHAT and CDR2 is FNYEAQ (reference sequence). The CDR3 is CASSLEPGANEKLFF. The CDR3, as DNA: TGTGCCAGCAGCTTAGAGCCAGGGGCGAATGAAAAACTGTTTTTT. The entire variable domain, with the rest obtained from reference TRBV7-7 and TRBJ1-4, is as follows: GAGVSQSPRYKVTKRGQDVTLRCDPISSHATLYWYQQALGQGPEFLTYFNYEAQPDKSGLPSDRFSAERPEGSISTLTIQRTEQRDSAMYRCASSLEPGANEKLFFGSGTQLSVL.

This chain connects TRBV6-5 to TRBJ2-3, with D uncertain. V shed 2 bases and J shed 2 bases, with 11 bases lying between them. Germline CDR1 MNHEY, CDR2 SVGAGI. This CDR3 has 15 residues. CDR3: CASSYNSPDTDTQYF. The CDR3 nucleotides read TGTGCCAGCAGTTACAACAGCCCAGACACAGATACGCAGTATTTT.